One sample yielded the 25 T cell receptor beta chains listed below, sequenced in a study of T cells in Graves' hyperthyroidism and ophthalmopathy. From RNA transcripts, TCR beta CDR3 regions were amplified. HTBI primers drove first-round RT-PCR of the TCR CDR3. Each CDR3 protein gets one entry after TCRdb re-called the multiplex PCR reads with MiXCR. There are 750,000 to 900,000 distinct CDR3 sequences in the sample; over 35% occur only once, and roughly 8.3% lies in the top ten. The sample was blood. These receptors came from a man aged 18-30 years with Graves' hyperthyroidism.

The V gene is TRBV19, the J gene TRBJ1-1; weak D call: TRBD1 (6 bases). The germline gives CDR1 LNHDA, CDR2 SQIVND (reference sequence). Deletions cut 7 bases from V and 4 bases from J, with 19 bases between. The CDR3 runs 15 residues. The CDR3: CASTPWGRGSTEAFF. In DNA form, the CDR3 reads TGTGCCAGTACCCCTTGGGGTAGGGGGAGCACTGAAGCTTTCTTT.

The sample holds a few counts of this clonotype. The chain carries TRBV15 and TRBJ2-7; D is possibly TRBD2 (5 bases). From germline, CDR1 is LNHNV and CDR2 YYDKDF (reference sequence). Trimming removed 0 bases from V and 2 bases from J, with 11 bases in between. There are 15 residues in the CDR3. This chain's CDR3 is CATSREPSPTYEQYF. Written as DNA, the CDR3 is TGTGCCACCAGCAGAGAGCCTAGCCCTACCTACGAGCAGTACTTC. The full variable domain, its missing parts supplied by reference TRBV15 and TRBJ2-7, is DAMVIQNPRYQVTQFGKPVTLSCSQTLNHNVMYWYQQKSSQAPKLLFHYYDKDFNNEADTPDNFQSRRPNTSFCFLDIRSPGLGDTAMYLCATSREPSPTYEQYFGPGTRLTVT.

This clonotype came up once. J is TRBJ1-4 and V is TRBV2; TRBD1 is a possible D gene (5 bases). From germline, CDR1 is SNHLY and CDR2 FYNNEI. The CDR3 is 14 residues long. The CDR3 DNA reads TGTGCTCCGCCCCCGGGGGGAGCTAATGAAAAACTGTTTTTT. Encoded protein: CAPPPGGANEKLFF.

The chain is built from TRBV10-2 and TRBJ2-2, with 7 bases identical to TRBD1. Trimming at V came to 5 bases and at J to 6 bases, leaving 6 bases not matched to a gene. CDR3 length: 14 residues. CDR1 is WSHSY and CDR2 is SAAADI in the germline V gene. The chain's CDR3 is CASSPGQVAGELFF. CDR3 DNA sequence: TGCGCCAGCAGTCCCGGACAGGTAGCCGGGGAGCTGTTTTTT.

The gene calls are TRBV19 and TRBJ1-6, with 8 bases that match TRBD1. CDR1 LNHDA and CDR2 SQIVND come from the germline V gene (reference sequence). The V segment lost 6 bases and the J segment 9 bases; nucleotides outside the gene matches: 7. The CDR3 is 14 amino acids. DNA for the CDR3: TGTGCCAGTAGGAAGACAGGGGAGAGTTCACCCCTCCACTTT. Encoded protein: CASRKTGESSPLHF.

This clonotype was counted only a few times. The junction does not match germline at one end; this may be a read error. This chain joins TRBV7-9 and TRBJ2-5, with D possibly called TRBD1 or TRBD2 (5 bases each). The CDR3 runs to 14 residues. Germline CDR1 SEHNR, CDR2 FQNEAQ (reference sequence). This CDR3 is CASSQGVGAETQYF. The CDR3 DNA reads TGCGCCAGCAGCCAAGGGGTGGGAGCGGAGACCCAGTACTTC.

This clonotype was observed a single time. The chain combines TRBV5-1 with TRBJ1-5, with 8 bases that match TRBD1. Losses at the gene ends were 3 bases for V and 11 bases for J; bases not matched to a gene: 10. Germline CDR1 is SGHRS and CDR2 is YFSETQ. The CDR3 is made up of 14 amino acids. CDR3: CASSSGGTGDTQHF. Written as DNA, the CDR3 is TGCGCCAGCAGCTCCGGGGGGACAGGTGACACCCAGCATTTT.

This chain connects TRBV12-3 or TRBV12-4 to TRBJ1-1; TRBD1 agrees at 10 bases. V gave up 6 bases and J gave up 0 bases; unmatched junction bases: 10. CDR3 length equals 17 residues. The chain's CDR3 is CASSATGGLGMNTEAFF. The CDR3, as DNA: TGTGCCAGCAGCGCGACAGGGGGCTTGGGGATGAACACTGAAGCTTTCTTT.

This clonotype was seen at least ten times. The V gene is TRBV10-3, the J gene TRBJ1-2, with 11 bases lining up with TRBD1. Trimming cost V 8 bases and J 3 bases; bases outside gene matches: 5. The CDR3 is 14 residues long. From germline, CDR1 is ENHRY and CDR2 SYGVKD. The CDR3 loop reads CAISGTGGDYGYTF. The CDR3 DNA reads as TGTGCCATCTCCGGGACAGGGGGAGACTATGGCTACACCTTC.

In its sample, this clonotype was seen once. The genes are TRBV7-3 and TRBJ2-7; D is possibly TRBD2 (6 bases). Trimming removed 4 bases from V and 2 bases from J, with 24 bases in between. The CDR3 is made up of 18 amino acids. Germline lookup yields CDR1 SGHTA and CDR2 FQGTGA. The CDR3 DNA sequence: TGTGCCAGCAGCTCCCCCGGGACTTTCACGGGTAGAGCCTACGAGCAGTACTTC. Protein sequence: CASSSPGTFTGRAYEQYF.

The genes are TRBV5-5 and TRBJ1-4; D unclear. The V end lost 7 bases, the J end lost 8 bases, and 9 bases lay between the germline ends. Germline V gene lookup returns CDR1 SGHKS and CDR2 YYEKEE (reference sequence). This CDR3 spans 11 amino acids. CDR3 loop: CASGEREKLFF. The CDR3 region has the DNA TGTGCCAGCGGAGAACGAGAAAAACTGTTTTTT.

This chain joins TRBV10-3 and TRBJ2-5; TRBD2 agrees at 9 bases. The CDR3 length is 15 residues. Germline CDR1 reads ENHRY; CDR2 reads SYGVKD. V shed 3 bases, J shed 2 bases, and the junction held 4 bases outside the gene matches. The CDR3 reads CAISEAGGGQETQYF. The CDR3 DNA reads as TGTGCCATCAGTGAAGCGGGAGGAGGGCAAGAGACCCAGTACTTC.

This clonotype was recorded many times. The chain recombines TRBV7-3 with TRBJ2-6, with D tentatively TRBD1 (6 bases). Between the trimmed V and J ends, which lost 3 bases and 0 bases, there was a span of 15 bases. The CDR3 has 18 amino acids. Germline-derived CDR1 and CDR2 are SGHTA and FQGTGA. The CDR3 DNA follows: TGTGCCAGCAGCTTGACCCTCCAGGGGAGCTCTGGGGCCAACGTCCTGACTTTC. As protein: CASSLTLQGSSGANVLTF.

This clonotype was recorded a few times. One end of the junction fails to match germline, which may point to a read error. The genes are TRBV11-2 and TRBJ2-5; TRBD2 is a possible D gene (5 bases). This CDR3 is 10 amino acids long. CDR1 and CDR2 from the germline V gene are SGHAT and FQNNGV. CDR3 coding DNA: TGTGCCAGCAGCTTAGACGGGGTGCACTTC. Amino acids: CASSLDGVHF.

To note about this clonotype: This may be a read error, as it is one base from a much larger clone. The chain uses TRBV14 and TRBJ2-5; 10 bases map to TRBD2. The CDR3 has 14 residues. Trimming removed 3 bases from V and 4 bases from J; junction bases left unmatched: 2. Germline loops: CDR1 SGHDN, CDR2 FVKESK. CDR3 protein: CASSQRLAGETQYF. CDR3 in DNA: TGTGCCAGCAGCCAGAGACTAGCGGGAGAGACCCAGTACTTC.

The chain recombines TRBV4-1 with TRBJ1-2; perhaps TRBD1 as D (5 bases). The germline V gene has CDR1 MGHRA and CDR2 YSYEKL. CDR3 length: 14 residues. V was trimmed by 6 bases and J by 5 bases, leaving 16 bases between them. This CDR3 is CASSPWRGEYGYTF. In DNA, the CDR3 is TGCGCCAGCAGTCCTTGGAGAGGGGAGTATGGCTACACCTTC.

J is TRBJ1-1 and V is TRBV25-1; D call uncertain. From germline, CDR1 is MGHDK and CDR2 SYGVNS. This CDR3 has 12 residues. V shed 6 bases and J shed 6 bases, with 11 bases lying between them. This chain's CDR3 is CASREGLAEAFF. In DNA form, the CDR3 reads TGTGCCAGCAGGGAGGGTTTGGCTGAAGCTTTCTTT.

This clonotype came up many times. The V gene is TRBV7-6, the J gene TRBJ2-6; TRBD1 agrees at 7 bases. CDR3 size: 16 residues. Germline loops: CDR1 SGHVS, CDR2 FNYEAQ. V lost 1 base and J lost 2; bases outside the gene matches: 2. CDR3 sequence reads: CASSLGGTAGANVLTF. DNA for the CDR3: TGTGCCAGCAGCTTAGGGGGGACAGCTGGGGCCAACGTCCTGACTTTC.

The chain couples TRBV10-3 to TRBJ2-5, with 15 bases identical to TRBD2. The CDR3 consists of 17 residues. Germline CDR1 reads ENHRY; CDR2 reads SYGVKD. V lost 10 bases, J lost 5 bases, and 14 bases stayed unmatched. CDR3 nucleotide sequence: TGTGCCACCAACATCGCCGGGACTAGCGGGAGGACGGAGACCCAGTACTTC. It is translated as CATNIAGTSGRTETQYF.

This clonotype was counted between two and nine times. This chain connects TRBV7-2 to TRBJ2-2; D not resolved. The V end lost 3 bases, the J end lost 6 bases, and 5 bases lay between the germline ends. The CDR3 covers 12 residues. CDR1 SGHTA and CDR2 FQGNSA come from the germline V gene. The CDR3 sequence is CASSLYPGELFF. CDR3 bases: TGTGCCAGCAGCTTGTACCCCGGGGAGCTGTTTTTT. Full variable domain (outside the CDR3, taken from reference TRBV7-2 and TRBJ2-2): GAGVSQSPSNKVTEKGKDVELRCDPISGHTALYWYRQSLGQGLEFLIYFQGNSAPDKSGLPSDRFSAERTGGSVSTLTIQRTQQEDSAVYLCASSLYPGELFFGEGSRLTVL.

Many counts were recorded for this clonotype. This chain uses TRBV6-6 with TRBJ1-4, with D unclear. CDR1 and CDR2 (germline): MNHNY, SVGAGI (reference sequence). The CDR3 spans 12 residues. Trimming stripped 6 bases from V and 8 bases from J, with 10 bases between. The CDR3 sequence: CASSLREEKLFF. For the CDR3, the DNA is TGTGCCAGCAGCCTACGTGAAGAAAAACTGTTTTTT.

DNA for the CDR3: TGTGCCAGTAGTATTCCCCCACACAGGAGGACCGGGGAGCTGTTTTTT. Translating it yields CASSIPPHRRTGELFF. This chain uses TRBV19 with TRBJ2-2, with D perhaps given as TRBD1 or TRBD2 (5 bases each). Germline lookup yields CDR1 LNHDA and CDR2 SQIVND (reference sequence). Trimming took 3 bases from V and 5 from J, leaving 16 bases between them. The CDR3 contains 16 residues.

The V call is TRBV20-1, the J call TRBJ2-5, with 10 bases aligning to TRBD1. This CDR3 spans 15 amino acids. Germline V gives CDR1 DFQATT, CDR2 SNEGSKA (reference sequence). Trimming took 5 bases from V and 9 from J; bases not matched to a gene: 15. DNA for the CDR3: TGCAGTGCTGTCGACCGGGACAGGGGTTCTCGGGCCCAGTACTTC. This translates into CSAVDRDRGSRAQYF.

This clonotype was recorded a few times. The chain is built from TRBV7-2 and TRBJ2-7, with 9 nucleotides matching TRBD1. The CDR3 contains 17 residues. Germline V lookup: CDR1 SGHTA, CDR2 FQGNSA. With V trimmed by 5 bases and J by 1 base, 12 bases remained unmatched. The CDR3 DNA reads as TGTGCCAGCAGCCAAACATCCCCGGGACAGGGTTCCTACGAGCAGTACTTC. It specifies CASSQTSPGQGSYEQYF.

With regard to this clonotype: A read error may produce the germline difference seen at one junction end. In DNA, the CDR3 is TGTGCCAGCAGCCAAGGCGGACACTTGAACACTGAAACTTTCTTT. Its protein is CASSQGGHLNTETFF. This chain connects TRBV2 to TRBJ1-1, with D maybe TRBD1 (5 bases). The V gene's germline CDR1 is SNHLY and CDR2 FYNNEI. This CDR3 is built from 15 residues.